The 20 T cell receptor beta chains presented below share a single source sample, sequenced in a study of blood T cell repertoires in COVID-19. Measured with immunoSEQ multiplex PCR; TCRdb has only the in-frame clones, and not every one. The sample lists about 16,000 clones; 70% to 90% were seen once. The sequencing sample was made of peripheral blood. These receptors came from a human donor in a cohort sampled during active COVID-19.

This chain links TRBV7-9 with TRBJ2-1, with TRBD2 matching 7 bases. The J segment lost 4 bases and the V segment lost 3 bases, leaving 3 bases of the junction unmatched. This CDR3 is 14 amino acids long. Germline assignment: CDR1 SEHNR and CDR2 FQNEAQ (reference sequence). In DNA, the CDR3 is TGTGCCAGCAGCTTGGGCGGGGGATACAATGAGCAGTTCTTC. Amino acid sequence: CASSLGGGYNEQFF.

The chain links TRBV4-1 to TRBJ2-1; D remains ambiguous. The CDR3 runs to 16 residues. In germline, CDR1 is MGHRA, CDR2 YSYEKL. V lost 1 base to trimming and J lost 4 bases, with 14 bases between them. CDR3 bases: TGCGCCAGCAGCCAAGTTCATGAGTATCGATACAATGAGCAGTTCTTC. It yields the protein CASSQVHEYRYNEQFF.

The chain couples TRBV20-1 to TRBJ2-5, with no clear D. The CDR3 extends over 11 amino acids. Germline V lookup: CDR1 DFQATT, CDR2 SNEGSKA (reference sequence). The CDR3 reads CAQRRVETQYF. The CDR3 nucleotides are TGCGCCCAGCGACGGGTTGAGACCCAGTACTTC.

This chain joins TRBV7-9 and TRBJ2-1, with 8 bases lining up with TRBD2. Trimming removed 5 bases from V and 0 bases from J; junction bases left unmatched: 9. In germline, CDR1 is SEHNR, CDR2 FQNEAQ (reference sequence). The CDR3 sequence is 17 residues long. The CDR3, as DNA: TGTGCCAGCAGCACCCCGGGGGGGACACTCTCCTACAATGAGCAGTTCTTC. It specifies CASSTPGGTLSYNEQFF.

This chain uses TRBV19 with TRBJ2-3; TRBD2 aligns across 12 bases. The junction had 7 bases not matched to a gene; V was cut back by 5 bases and J by 1 base. This CDR3 comprises 17 residues. Looked up from germline, CDR1 is LNHDA and CDR2 is SQIVND (reference sequence). The CDR3 coding sequence is TGTGCCAGTAGTTCAGAACTAGCGGGGGGTCGCACAGATACGCAGTATTTT. As protein: CASSSELAGGRTDTQYF.

J is TRBJ1-5 and V is TRBV9; perhaps TRBD1 as D (5 bases). Deletions cut 7 bases from V and 4 bases from J, with 6 bases between. Germline V gene lookup returns CDR1 SGDLS and CDR2 YYNGEE. This CDR3 is built from 11 residues. CDR3 bases: TGTGCCAGCGGGGGGAATCAGCCCCAGCATTTT. This gives the protein CASGGNQPQHF.

This clone was seen more than once but under ten times. The chain joins TRBV6-2 or TRBV6-3 to TRBJ1-2; D is unresolved. Trimming took off 4 bases at V and 14 bases at J, with 20 bases between the two ends. The CDR3 is 13 amino acids. The germline V gene encodes CDR1 MNHEY and CDR2 SVGEGT. The CDR3 sequence is CASSSYAEGRRTF. The CDR3 DNA sequence: TGTGCCAGCAGTTCGTACGCGGAGGGCCGGCGGACCTTC.

V usage is TRBV10-3 and J usage is TRBJ2-3; TRBD2 matches 11 bases. The germline V gene has CDR1 ENHRY and CDR2 SYGVKD. The CDR3 is 16 residues long. With V trimmed by 4 bases and J by 5 bases, 8 bases remained unmatched. The CDR3 protein is CAISGTTSGVVDTQYF. CDR3 nucleotides: TGTGCCATCAGTGGGACGACTAGCGGGGTAGTAGATACGCAGTATTTT.

This clone was detected only once. This sequence joins TRBV16 and TRBJ2-1; D might be TRBD2 (6 bases). The CDR3 is 16 amino acids. Germline loops: CDR1 KGHSY, CDR2 FQNENV. The V gene lost 2 bases and the J gene lost 1 base, with 12 bases spanning the gap. CDR3 sequence (DNA): TGTGCCAGCAGCCAAGGGAGGATCGTTTCCTACAATGAGCAGTTCTTC. Translation: CASSQGRIVSYNEQFF.

The CDR3 here is CASSVEGQTYEQYF. The CDR3 DNA reads TGTGCCAGCAGCGTAGAAGGACAGACCTACGAGCAGTACTTC. V usage is TRBV9 and J usage is TRBJ2-7; D perhaps matches TRBD1 (6 bases). This CDR3 is built from 14 residues. Between the trimmed V and J ends, which lost 0 bases and 2 bases, there was a span of 9 bases. CDR1 SGDLS and CDR2 YYNGEE come from the germline V gene.

V gene TRBV5-1 combines with J gene TRBJ2-7; D gene unclear. V was cut by 0 bases and J by 2 bases, with 6 bases left in between. CDR1 is SGHRS and CDR2 is YFSETQ in the germline V gene. The CDR3 covers 13 residues. The CDR3 loop reads CASSLAQPYEQYF. The DNA for the CDR3 is TGCGCCAGCAGCTTGGCACAGCCCTACGAGCAGTACTTC.

CDR3 region: CASSYVSGTGVDNEQFF. CDR3 nucleotide sequence: TGTGCCAGCAGTTACGTTTCCGGGACAGGGGTGGACAATGAGCAGTTCTTC. J is TRBJ2-1 and V is TRBV6-2 or TRBV6-3; TRBD1 matches 10 bases. The CDR3 runs to 17 residues. From germline, CDR1 is MNHEY and CDR2 SVGEGT. V lost 2 bases and J lost 5; bases outside the gene matches: 9.

Concerning this clone itself: The limits of the CDR3 on the DNA are not certain, so only TCRdb's listed CDR3 is given. V and J are TRBV7-9 and TRBJ1-2; TRBD1 reflects the table's D call only, with no check against the DNA. Per germline, CDR1 SEHNR and CDR2 FQNEAQ (reference sequence). The length of the CDR3 is 12 amino acids, counting both ends. CDR3 region: CASSVIWGTGTF.

The V and J genes are TRBV30 and TRBJ2-3; 9 bases match TRBD2. CDR3 length: 14 amino acids. The germline gives CDR1 GTSNPN, CDR2 SVGIG (reference sequence). Trimming cost V 2 bases and J 2 bases; bases outside gene matches: 2. CDR3 amino acids: CAWSSGGFTDTQYF. The CDR3 DNA sequence: TGTGCCTGGAGTAGCGGGGGGTTCACAGATACGCAGTATTTT.

This chain uses TRBV12-3 or TRBV12-4 with TRBJ1-2, with a tentative D call TRBD1 (5 bases). This CDR3 comprises 12 residues. Trimming pared 3 bases from V and 6 bases from J, leaving 8 bases between. CDR3 amino acids: CASSFWGNGYTF. The CDR3 coding sequence is TGTGCCAGCAGTTTTTGGGGCAATGGCTACACCTTC.

In its sample, this clone was seen a few times. The chain joins TRBV4-1 to TRBJ2-3; D is unclear. In germline, CDR1 is MGHRA, CDR2 YSYEKL. Trimming stripped 4 bases from V and 2 bases from J, with 10 bases between. The CDR3 has 14 amino acids. In DNA, the CDR3 is TGCGCCAGCAGCCCTTCTCTTTACACAGATACGCAGTATTTT. Amino acids: CASSPSLYTDTQYF.

This clone has a handful of counts. CDR3 sequence reads: CASSYSGGGYEQYF. DNA for the CDR3: TGTGCCAGCAGTTACTCGGGGGGAGGCTACGAGCAGTACTTC. V gene TRBV6-5 combines with J gene TRBJ2-7; D is perhaps TRBD2 (6 bases). The CDR3 is made up of 14 amino acids. Germline V gives CDR1 MNHEY, CDR2 SVGAGI. The V end was cut by 0 bases, the J end by 3 bases, with 9 bases between.

This chain uses TRBV4-2 with TRBJ2-3; D not certain. V dropped 1 base and J dropped 5 bases, with 13 bases sitting between them. Germline V lookup: CDR1 LGHNA, CDR2 YNFKEQ. This CDR3 contains 15 residues. The CDR3 here is CASSQGWWRGDTQYF. CDR3 coding DNA: TGTGCCAGCAGCCAAGGGTGGTGGCGCGGAGATACGCAGTATTTT.

The rearrangement joins TRBV15 to TRBJ2-2; 10 bases agree with TRBD1. The CDR3 is 16 residues long. Germline assignment: CDR1 LNHNV and CDR2 YYDKDF (reference sequence). Trimming removed 3 bases from V and 2 bases from J; junction bases left unmatched: 3. The CDR3 protein is CATSSRDRGNTGELFF. The CDR3 region has the DNA TGTGCCACCAGCAGCCGGGACAGGGGAAACACCGGGGAGCTGTTTTTT.

The chain is built from TRBV5-4 and TRBJ1-5; 7 bases line up with TRBD1. Germline V lookup: CDR1 SGHNT, CDR2 YYREEE (reference sequence). J gave up 6 bases and V 3 bases, and 9 bases lay outside the gene matches. CDR3 length: 15 residues. CDR3 sequence reads: CASSSDGGGGQPQHF. The DNA of the CDR3 is TGTGCCAGCAGCTCCGACGGAGGGGGCGGTCAGCCCCAGCATTTT.